Presented here are 7 T cell receptor beta chains from one specimen sequenced in a study of memory CD4+ T cells and cytomegalovirus serostatus. Single viable CD3+CD4+CD8-CD45RO+ cells were sorted as the memory CD4+ T cells. Data came from immunoSEQ multiplex PCR; TCRdb stores just in-frame clones and leaves some out. This table has 35,000 to 55,000 clones, around 80% appearing once. The sample was memory CD4+ T cells from blood. These receptors were taken from an adult in good health and CMV-seronegative.

The chain combines TRBV7-2 with TRBJ1-5; TRBD1 matches at 7 bases. The CDR3 is 15 amino acids. Germline V gene lookup returns CDR1 SGHTA and CDR2 FQGNSA. Trimming cost V 5 bases and J 4 bases; bases outside gene matches: 8. The CDR3 DNA follows: TGTGCCAGCAGCGCCTGGGACAGTCCAAATCAGCCCCAGCATTTT. Protein sequence: CASSAWDSPNQPQHF.

This chain links TRBV6-1 with TRBJ1-5, with no clear D. The CDR3 runs 12 residues. Germline values: CDR1 MNHNS, CDR2 SASEGT. With 3 bases removed from V and 4 bases from J, the gap between germline ends came to 4 bases. The chain's CDR3 is CASSDGNQPQHF. CDR3 sequence (DNA): TGTGCCAGCAGTGATGGGAATCAGCCCCAGCATTTT.

The CDR3 region is CASSSGQGSYYGYTF. CDR3 bases: TGCGCCAGCAGCTCCGGACAGGGGAGTTACTATGGCTACACCTTC. The chain links TRBV5-1 to TRBJ1-2; 9 positions agree with TRBD1. CDR3 length equals 15 residues. Trimming removed 3 bases from V and 3 bases from J; junction bases left unmatched: 6. CDR1 is SGHRS, CDR2 YFSETQ, per germline.

The chain links TRBV5-5 to TRBJ2-4; 8 nucleotides align to TRBD1. CDR1 and CDR2 from the germline V gene are SGHKS and YYEKEE (reference sequence). J gave up 9 bases and V 4 bases, and 9 bases lay outside the gene matches. This CDR3 comprises 14 residues. This chain's CDR3 is CASSPDRGKTIQYF. The CDR3 nucleotides read TGTGCCAGCAGCCCTGACAGGGGAAAGACCATTCAGTACTTC.

In DNA form, the CDR3 reads TGTGCCAGCAGTTATAGGACAGGAGATACGCAGTATTTT. It encodes CASSYRTGDTQYF. V usage is TRBV6-5 and J usage is TRBJ2-3; 7 bases agree with TRBD1. CDR1 MNHEY and CDR2 SVGAGI come from the germline V gene. The CDR3 loop spans 13 amino acids. Germline trimming cut 3 bases from V and 5 bases from J; bases unmatched to any gene: 2.

This chain connects TRBV11-3 to TRBJ2-2, with D perhaps assigned TRBD1 or TRBD2 (6 bases each). The CDR3 has 17 amino acids. The germline V gene has CDR1 SGHNT and CDR2 YENEEA. Trimming pared 1 base from V and 3 bases from J, leaving 15 bases between. CDR3 DNA: TGTGCCAGCAGCTTAGTGCCCCACAGGGAGGACACCGGGGAGCTGTTTTTT. This encodes CASSLVPHREDTGELFF.

The gene calls are TRBV27 and TRBJ1-2; D ambiguous. The CDR3 has 13 amino acids. V lost 10 bases and J 3 bases, leaving 15 bases between the germline ends. The V gene's germline CDR1 is MNHEY and CDR2 SMNVEV (reference sequence). The CDR3 region is CATRSPGYYGYTF. The CDR3, as DNA: TGTGCCACCCGGTCCCCCGGCTACTATGGCTACACCTTC.